These 7 T cell receptor beta chains were sequenced from one sample in a study of human T cells and chemical hapten exposure. Described time point: patch test 1, 2 weeks after DPC sensitization. As for treatment: therapeutic diphenylcyclopropenone sensitization with weekly scalp DPC. MiXCR, applied by TCRdb to the RACE reads, yields one record per CDR3 protein. Among about 110,000 distinct CDR3 sequences listed, roughly 9.6% were seen once. Source: whole blood, taken in connection with sensitization to the hapten diphenylcyclopropenone (DPC). The source of these receptors is a woman aged 40 to 50 with alopecia areata. Some clones in this sample may be carry-over from other donors' samples.

This chain uses TRBV20-1 with TRBJ1-6, with 7 bases aligning to TRBD1. CDR1 is DFQATT, CDR2 SNEGSKA, per germline (reference sequence). The CDR3 runs to 14 residues. Trimming at V came to 3 bases and at J to 6 bases, leaving 5 bases not matched to a gene. The CDR3 DNA is TGCAGTGCTAGTTGGCAGGGGGGTAATTCACCCCTCCACTTT. This translates into CSASWQGGNSPLHF.

The chain is built from TRBV20-1 and TRBJ2-2; no definite D call. The CDR3 is made up of 15 amino acids. Per germline, CDR1 DFQATT and CDR2 SNEGSKA (reference sequence). The V and J ends lost 3 bases and 1 base respectively, with 12 bases between them. The CDR3 DNA is TGCAGTGCTAGTGGATCGTCGAAGAACACCGGGGAGCTGTTTTTT. Translation: CSASGSSKNTGELFF.

This clonotype was detected only once. The gene calls are TRBV29-1 and TRBJ2-2; D unclear. CDR3 size: 12 residues. The ends were cut back, 3 bases at V and 6 bases at J, with 8 bases in the middle. The germline CDR1 and CDR2 sequences are SQVTM and ANQGSEA. CDR3 protein: CSVEILAGELFF. CDR3 nucleotides: TGCAGCGTTGAGATTTTGGCCGGGGAGCTGTTTTTT.

This clonotype was picked up many times. The V gene is TRBV28, the J gene TRBJ1-5; D is unclear. Germline CDR1 MDHEN, CDR2 SYDVKM. This CDR3 region has 15 residues. Trimming took off 7 bases at V and 2 bases at J, with 15 bases between the two ends. Written as DNA, the CDR3 is TGTGCCAGCAACGGGCTGGAGAGCGGCAATCAGCCCCAGCATTTT. Translated, it gives CASNGLESGNQPQHF.

Worth noting for this clonotype: This may come from a read error, since a much larger clone is one base off. The chain employs TRBV27 and TRBJ1-5; D not resolved. From germline, CDR1 is MNHEY and CDR2 SMNVEV (reference sequence). CDR3 size: 13 residues. Trimming removed 5 bases at V and 6 bases at J, with 11 bases between. The CDR3 region is CASSLVPGQPQHF. CDR3 coding DNA: TGTGCCAGCAGTCTGGTCCCCGGTCAGCCCCAGCATTTT.

Ten or more counts support this clonotype. The chain employs TRBV7-2 and TRBJ2-1, with a weak D call TRBD1 (5 bases). The CDR3 contains 14 residues. Germline V gene sequence: CDR1 SGHTA, CDR2 FQGNSA. V was trimmed by 7 bases and J by 8 bases, leaving 18 bases between them. CDR3 nucleotides: TGTGCCAGCACCCGCCCACTTCAGGGCCATGAGCAGTTCTTC. Translating it yields CASTRPLQGHEQFF.

This chain joins TRBV29-1 and TRBJ2-5; TRBD2 matches at 9 bases. This CDR3 comprises 13 residues. CDR1 and CDR2 (germline): SQVTM, ANQGSEA. The J segment lost 5 bases and the V segment lost 7 bases, leaving 8 bases of the junction unmatched. The CDR3 nucleotides read TGCAGCGCGGCCCTTAGCGGGAGTGAGACCCAGTACTTC. Translated, it gives CSAALSGSETQYF.